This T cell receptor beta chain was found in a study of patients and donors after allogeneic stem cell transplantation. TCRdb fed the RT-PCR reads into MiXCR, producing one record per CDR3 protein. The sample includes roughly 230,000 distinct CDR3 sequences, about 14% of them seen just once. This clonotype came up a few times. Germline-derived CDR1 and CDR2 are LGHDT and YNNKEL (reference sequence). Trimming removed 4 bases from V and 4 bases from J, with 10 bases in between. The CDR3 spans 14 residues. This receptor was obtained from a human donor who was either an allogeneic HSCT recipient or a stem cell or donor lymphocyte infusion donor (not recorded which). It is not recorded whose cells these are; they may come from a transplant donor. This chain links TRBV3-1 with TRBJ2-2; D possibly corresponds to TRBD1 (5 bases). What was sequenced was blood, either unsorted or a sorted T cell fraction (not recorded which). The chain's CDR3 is CASSRRVGTGELFF. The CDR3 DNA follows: TGTGCCAGCAGCCGCAGGGTTGGCACCGGGGAGCTGTTTTTT.